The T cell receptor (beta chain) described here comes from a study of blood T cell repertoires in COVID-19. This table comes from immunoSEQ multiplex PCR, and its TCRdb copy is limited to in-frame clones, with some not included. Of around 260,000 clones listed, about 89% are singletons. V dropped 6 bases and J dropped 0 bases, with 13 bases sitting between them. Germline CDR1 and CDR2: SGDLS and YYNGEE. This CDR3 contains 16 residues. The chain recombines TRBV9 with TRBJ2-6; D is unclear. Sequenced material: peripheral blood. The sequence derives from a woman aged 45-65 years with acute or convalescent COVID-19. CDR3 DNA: TGTGCCAGCATGACCCCGCGGAGCTCTGGGGCCAACGTCCTGACTTTC. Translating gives CASMTPRSSGANVLTF. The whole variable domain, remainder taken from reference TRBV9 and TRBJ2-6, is DSGVTQTPKHLITATGQRVTLRCSPRSGDLSVYWYQQSLDQGLQFLIQYYNGEERAKGNILERFSAQQFPDLHSELNLSSLELGDSALYFCASMTPRSSGANVLTFGAGSRLTVL.